This T cell receptor beta chain was identified during a study of blood T cell repertoires in COVID-19 (TCRdb year 2020). Describing the broader study: Samples covering the acute and convalescent phases of COVID-19 were provided by collaborators in the United States, Italy and Spain. The prospective study material was composed of cDNA or gDNA derived from T cells, B-cell-depleted T cells, or PBMCs. Subjects who had been exposed to COVID-19, were actively infected with it, or had recovered from it provided the deeply sampled blood TCRbeta repertoires that made up the dataset. The repertoires were released in a freely available public database intended as a resource for research on the immune response to SARS-CoV-2. Samples were obtained from the ongoing ImmuneRACE study (first 160 participants) and from 950 to 1,500 subjects provided by 6 global collaborators. The sample metadata nearly always contained a de-identified subject ID, COVID-19 status, age in years and sex. Where available, HLA class I and class II types were obtained from metadata supplied by the sample provider rather than from assay-based typing.

In the prospective study, participants were 18 to 89 years old, resided in fewer than 25 geographic areas of the United States, and were enrolled through a virtual design. Cohort assignment in the prospective study relied on participant-reported clinical history from a screening survey and a study questionnaire. In the prospective study, whole blood, serum and a nasopharyngeal or oropharyngeal swab were collected from each participant by mobile phlebotomists. Over a roughly 2-month period, participants in the prospective study had the option of providing additional blood draws and questionnaires. Before DNA extraction, prospective study blood samples were shipped either frozen or at room temperature. A word on this clone: The target of this receptor is not known. There are no base qualities to consult, and no much larger clone falls within one base.

Overall results and qualifications from the work: The amount of clinical and demographic metadata varied by source and participant and was provided uncurated.

TCRbeta CDR3 regions were amplified from genomic DNA using the immunoSEQ Assay, a bias-controlled multiplex PCR. The published analysis was carried out like this. Nucleated cell counts per sample were estimated from amplification of reference gene primers within the assay. Sequence reads were collapsed and filtered to measure the absolute abundance of every unique TCRbeta CDR3 rearrangement. For each sample, productive Simpson clonality was calculated by taking the square root of Simpson's diversity index across productive rearrangements. This immuneACCESS table, as held by TCRdb, lists in-frame sequences with V and J called but not all clones. Of the missing ones, under half trace to an unresolved V gene in checked studies; the others have no known cause. The DNA gave D and trimming, while V, J and clone size come from that table. The sample table contains approximately 170,000 clones; only one count was recorded for around 82% of them. 3.6% of the sample comes from the top ten.

The origin of this receptor is a woman aged 45-60 years in a cohort exposed to, infected with or recovered from COVID-19 (not recorded which). Sequences were obtained from PBMCs or T cells enriched from blood (not recorded which).

The DNA is as follows: TGTGCCAGCAGTACCCCCGGGACAGGGGCCCCCTACGAGCAGTACTTC. This encodes CASSTPGTGAPYEQYF. Recombination linked TRBV28 to TRBJ2-7, with 10 middle bases fitting TRBD1. The CDR3 has 16 amino acids, counting the end cysteine and phenylalanine. Only the CDR3 portion is preserved as DNA: 48 bases, with reading frame beginning at the first base. Ends trimmed: V by 5 bases, J by 2 bases; bases unmatched to a gene: 9. Based on the germline V gene, the CDR1 and CDR2 sequences are MDHEN and SYDVKM. The reference TRBV28 and TRBJ2-7 proteins fill in what lies around the CDR3, so the full variable domain reads DVKVTQSSRYLVKRTGEKVFLECVQDMDHENMFWYRQDPGLGLRLIYFSYDVKMKEKGDIPEGYSVSREKKERFSLILESASTNQTSMYLCASSTPGTGAPYEQYFGPGTRLTVT.